The 32 T cell receptor beta chains presented below share a single source sample, sequenced in a study of cytomegalovirus exposure and HLA in healthy donors. The PCR was carried out with 60 Vbeta primers and 13 Jbeta primers. Sequenced by immunoSEQ multiplex PCR; TCRdb stores in-frame clones only, minus some. This sample yields 84,000 or so clones, of which around 77% are seen a single time; about 3.1% belongs to the top ten. Sequencing input: PBMCs. The source of these receptors is a man aged 45-60 years in good health and CMV-seronegative.

The chain joins TRBV5-1 to TRBJ2-3; 8 nucleotides line up with TRBD2. Germline V gene sequence: CDR1 SGHRS, CDR2 YFSETQ. The CDR3 totals 15 residues. Unmatched junction bases numbered 2, after V lost 2 bases and J lost 0 bases. The chain's CDR3 is CASSFGRGSTDTQYF. The CDR3 region has the DNA TGCGCCAGCAGCTTCGGGAGGGGTAGCACAGATACGCAGTATTTT.

The chain recombines TRBV5-4 with TRBJ2-5; 9 bases map to TRBD2. The V and J ends lost 4 bases and 2 bases, in that order; junction bases with no gene match: 6. The germline V gene has CDR1 SGHNT and CDR2 YYREEE (reference sequence). CDR3 size: 15 residues. The CDR3 is CASSPRSGGQETQYF. DNA of the CDR3: TGTGCCAGCAGCCCGAGGAGCGGGGGGCAAGAGACCCAGTACTTC.

The J gene is TRBJ2-2, the V gene TRBV10-3, with TRBD2 matching over 12 bases. V lost 6 bases to trimming and J lost 3 bases; unmatched junction nucleotides: 5. The germline CDR1 and CDR2 sequences are ENHRY and SYGVKD. There are 16 residues in the CDR3. In DNA form, the CDR3 reads TGTGCCATCAGCAGGACTAGCGGGGATCACACCGGGGAGCTGTTTTTT. Amino acids: CAISRTSGDHTGELFF.

The chain couples TRBV11-2 to TRBJ2-2, with 12 bases matching TRBD2. CDR3 size: 16 residues. CDR1 is SGHAT, CDR2 FQNNGV, per germline. After removal of 2 bases from V and 7 bases from J, the junction contained 5 bases not matched to a gene. Written as DNA, the CDR3 is TGTGCCAGCAGCTTACTAGCGGGGGGGGCGGGCGGGGAGCTGTTTTTT. Encoded protein: CASSLLAGGAGGELFF.

This chain links TRBV10-3 with TRBJ2-1; perhaps TRBD2 as D (6 bases). V was trimmed by 7 bases and J by 4 bases, leaving 14 bases between them. The CDR3 extends over 14 amino acids. Germline V CDR1 and CDR2: ENHRY, SYGVKD. CDR3 DNA: TGTGCCATCAAGGGAGCGGGTTCTTACAATGAGCAGTTCTTC. Translating it yields CAIKGAGSYNEQFF.

The rearrangement joins TRBV6-1 to TRBJ1-1; D unclear. This CDR3 is built from 13 residues. V gave up 8 bases and J gave up 0 bases, with 10 bases separating them. The V gene's germline CDR1 is MNHNS and CDR2 SASEGT. CDR3 residues: CASGGPLNTEAFF. CDR3 in DNA: TGTGCCAGCGGCGGTCCGTTGAACACTGAAGCTTTCTTT.

The chain joins TRBV2 to TRBJ2-3; 14 bases line up with TRBD2. CDR1 and CDR2 (germline): SNHLY, FYNNEI. CDR3 length: 16 amino acids. The V gene end was trimmed by 4 bases and the J gene end by 5 bases; junction bases not matched to a gene: 5. Written as DNA, the CDR3 is TGTGCCAGCAGTGGACTAGCGGGGGGGCTGGAAGATACGCAGTATTTT. As protein: CASSGLAGGLEDTQYF.

J is TRBJ1-5 and V is TRBV28; 8 bases are shared with TRBD1. CDR1 is MDHEN, CDR2 SYDVKM, per germline. After removal of 8 bases from V and 5 bases from J, the junction contained 5 bases not matched to a gene. The CDR3 sequence is 13 residues long. CDR3 DNA sequence: TGTGCCAGCTCCGGACAGGGCCATCAGCCCCAGCATTTT. Amino acids: CASSGQGHQPQHF.

The CDR3 sequence: CASSLSGGYSYEQYF. CDR3 nucleotides: TGTGCCAGCAGCTTAAGCGGGGGGTATTCCTACGAGCAGTACTTC. The chain joins TRBV7-3 to TRBJ2-5, with 8 nucleotides matching TRBD2. The DNA end favors TRBJ2-7, so the J call may be wrong. Germline CDR1 SGHTA, CDR2 FQGTGA. The CDR3 runs to 15 residues.

V and J are TRBV7-6 and TRBJ1-1; 10 positions match TRBD1. Losses at the gene ends were 5 bases for V and 10 bases for J; bases not matched to a gene: 10. The CDR3 is 14 residues long. Germline-derived CDR1 and CDR2 are SGHVS and FNYEAQ. In nucleotides, the CDR3 is TGTGCCAGCAGCGATTCCGGGACAGGGGTTGGAGCTTTCTTT. Translated: CASSDSGTGVGAFF.

This clone was observed a few times. The gene calls are TRBV4-1 and TRBJ1-1; 9 bases fit TRBD1. The CDR3 totals 20 residues. CDR1 and CDR2 from the germline V gene are MGHRA and YSYEKL. Trimming cost V 4 bases and J 4 bases; bases outside gene matches: 22. The CDR3 loop reads CASSPRGVERDRVFGTEAFF. CDR3 DNA: TGCGCCAGCAGCCCGAGAGGGGTAGAGCGGGACAGGGTGTTCGGCACTGAAGCTTTCTTT.

The genes are TRBV9 and TRBJ2-5, with TRBD1 identical over 9 bases. The CDR3 covers 16 residues. V shed 2 bases, J shed 5 bases, and the junction held 10 bases outside the gene matches. Per germline, CDR1 SGDLS and CDR2 YYNGEE. The CDR3 region is CASSVGTGGAGETQYF. The CDR3 DNA is TGTGCCAGCAGCGTCGGTACAGGGGGCGCAGGGGAGACCCAGTACTTC.

J is TRBJ1-4 and V is TRBV5-4; no reliable D call. Germline loops: CDR1 SGHNT, CDR2 YYREEE (reference sequence). V gave up 2 bases and J gave up 0 bases, with 5 bases separating them. The CDR3 sequence is 14 residues long. As DNA, the CDR3 is TGTGCCAGCAGCTTCAGTGCAACTAATGAAAAACTGTTTTTT. Protein sequence: CASSFSATNEKLFF.

V gene TRBV18 combines with J gene TRBJ1-3; tentative D call: TRBD1 (6 bases). Germline V gene lookup returns CDR1 KGHSH and CDR2 LQKENI. V lost 3 bases and J lost 0, with 6 bases in between. The CDR3 is 14 residues long. The CDR3 region has the DNA TGTGCCAGCTCACCGGGACACTCTGGAAACACCATATATTTT. Protein sequence: CASSPGHSGNTIYF.

This clone turned up a few times. The rearrangement joins TRBV15 to TRBJ1-5; D is possibly TRBD1 (6 bases). CDR1 and CDR2 (germline): LNHNV, YYDKDF (reference sequence). CDR3 length equals 16 residues. Trimming took 5 bases from V and 1 from J, leaving 15 bases between them. The CDR3 region has the DNA TGTGCCACCAGCCCTCGAGGGGGGGTGAGCAATCAGCCCCAGCATTTT. Its protein product is CATSPRGGVSNQPQHF.

This chain uses TRBV11-2 with TRBJ2-3; 7 nucleotides align to TRBD2. V was pared by 0 bases and J by 1 base, with 4 bases of the junction left unmatched. Germline CDR1 and CDR2: SGHAT and FQNNGV. The CDR3 extends over 16 amino acids. This CDR3 reads CASSLDFRGGTDTQYF. CDR3 sequence (DNA): TGTGCCAGCAGCTTAGATTTCCGGGGGGGCACAGATACGCAGTATTTT.

The chain uses TRBV14 and TRBJ2-2; 8 nucleotides line up with TRBD1. There are 15 residues in the CDR3. J gave up 4 bases and V 3 bases, and 4 bases lay outside the gene matches. Looked up from germline, CDR1 is SGHDN and CDR2 is FVKESK. CDR3 DNA: TGTGCCAGCAGCCAGACAGGGGCGGGCACCGGGGAGCTGTTTTTT. It codes for CASSQTGAGTGELFF. The full variable domain, rest sourced from reference TRBV14 and TRBJ2-2, is EAGVTQFPSHSVIEKGQTVTLRCDPISGHDNLYWYRRVMGKEIKFLLHFVKESKQDESGMPNNRFLAERTGGTYSTLKVQPAELEDSGVYFCASSQTGAGTGELFFGEGSRLTVL.

This clone was picked up one time. V and J are TRBV7-8 and TRBJ2-3; 8 bases are a match to TRBD1. CDR3 length equals 15 residues. V was pared by 3 bases and J by 1 base, with 3 bases of the junction left unmatched. Germline lookup yields CDR1 SGHVS and CDR2 FQNEAQ. CDR3 coding DNA: TGTGCCAGCAGCTTCCCGGACAGGGGCACAGATACGCAGTATTTT. This encodes CASSFPDRGTDTQYF.

This clone came up once. The genes are TRBV5-5 and TRBJ1-2, with TRBD1 as a possible D gene (5 bases). This CDR3 comprises 14 residues. Germline CDR1 reads SGHKS; CDR2 reads YYEKEE (reference sequence). Trimming shortened V by 1 base and J by 0 bases, and 7 bases separated the two germline ends. The CDR3 DNA reads TGTGCCAGCAGCTTGAGACAGACTAACTATGGCTACACCTTC. This sequence encodes CASSLRQTNYGYTF. Complete variable domain (other parts from reference TRBV5-5 and TRBJ1-2): DAGVTQSPTHLIKTRGQQVTLRCSPISGHKSVSWYQQVLGQGPQFIFQYYEKEERGRGNFPDRFSARQFPNYSSELNVNALLLGDSALYLCASSLRQTNYGYTFGSGTRLTVV.

The chain couples TRBV6-5 to TRBJ1-2, with 12 bases that match TRBD1. Looked up from germline, CDR1 is MNHEY and CDR2 is SVGAGI. V dropped 11 bases and J dropped 5; count of bases not matched to a gene: 3. This CDR3 contains 12 residues. The CDR3 DNA is TGTGCCGGGACAGGGGGCTTATATGGCTACACCTTC. Protein: CAGTGGLYGYTF.

V and J are TRBV29-1 and TRBJ2-3; 13 nucleotides match TRBD2. The germline V gene encodes CDR1 SQVTM and CDR2 ANQGSEA. V trimming: 8 bases; J trimming: 3 bases; junction bases outside the gene matches: 5. The CDR3 sequence is 14 residues long. CDR3 coding DNA: TGCAGCTTGGGACTAGCGGGGAGGACAGATACGCAGTATTTT. Amino acid sequence: CSLGLAGRTDTQYF.

This clone was observed once. The V call is TRBV6-6, the J call TRBJ2-7; TRBD2 might be the D (6 bases). Trimming removed 5 bases from V and 6 bases from J, with 17 bases in between. The CDR3 runs to 14 residues. Germline values: CDR1 MNHNY, CDR2 SVGAGI (reference sequence). CDR3 protein: CASSTRTGVSEQYF. In nucleotides, the CDR3 is TGTGCCAGCAGTACACGGACGGGGGTATCCGAGCAGTACTTC.

The rearrangement uses TRBV27 and TRBJ2-1; 11 bases agree with TRBD2. V lost 7 bases, J lost 3 bases, and 11 bases stayed unmatched. CDR3 length: 17 amino acids. Germline assignment: CDR1 MNHEY and CDR2 SMNVEV (reference sequence). CDR3 nucleotide sequence: TGTGCCAGCACCACCGAAACTAGCGGGGGCCTCTACAATGAGCAGTTCTTC. Protein product: CASTTETSGGLYNEQFF.

V gene TRBV2 combines with J gene TRBJ2-5; 7 nucleotides match TRBD1. The J call may be wrong; the DNA end is better matched by TRBJ2-7. Germline loops: CDR1 SNHLY, CDR2 FYNNEI. The CDR3 has 13 residues. The DNA of the CDR3 is TGTGCCAGCGGGAGACAGGGTCGGTACGAGCAGTACTTC. Protein sequence: CASGRQGRYEQYF.

This rearrangement joins TRBV5-1 to TRBJ2-3; TRBD2 matches at 11 bases. Germline V gene lookup returns CDR1 SGHRS and CDR2 YFSETQ. Trimming cost V 0 bases and J 4 bases; bases outside gene matches: 13. The CDR3 totals 19 residues. Written as DNA, the CDR3 is TGCGCCAGCAGCTTGGATGTTAGCGGGGGGGCCTTTCCCCCAGATACGCAGTATTTT. Residues: CASSLDVSGGAFPPDTQYF.

This sequence joins TRBV30 and TRBJ1-1; TRBD1 matches 7 bases. The CDR3 has 16 residues. The germline CDR1 and CDR2 sequences are GTSNPN and SVGIG (reference sequence). With 1 base clipped from V and 3 bases from J, the junction kept 11 bases outside the gene matches. This CDR3 reads CAWSATRGAADTEAFF. CDR3 in DNA: TGTGCCTGGAGTGCAACCAGGGGGGCCGCGGACACTGAAGCTTTCTTT.

This clone was detected only once. Germline is not matched at one junction end, which may reflect a read error. V and J are TRBV7-8 and TRBJ2-7; D may be TRBD1 (6 bases). CDR1 is SGHVS, CDR2 FQNEAQ, per germline. CDR3 size: 14 residues. CDR3 sequence reads: CASSYSGHSNEQYF. The CDR3 coding sequence is TGTGCCAGCAGTTACTCGGGACACTCCAACGAGCAGTACTTC. Using reference TRBV7-8 and TRBJ2-7 for the parts outside the CDR3, the full variable domain is GAGVSQSPRYKVAKRGQDVALRCDPISGHVSLFWYQQALGQGPEFLTYFQNEAQLDKSGLPSDRFFAERPEGSVSTLKIQRTQQEDSAVYLCASSYSGHSNEQYFGPGTRLTVT.

The chain is built from TRBV7-2 and TRBJ2-7, with TRBD1 as a possible D gene (6 bases). Looked up from germline, CDR1 is SGHTA and CDR2 is FQGNSA. V lost 5 bases, J lost 4 bases, and 12 bases lay in between. The CDR3 consists of 13 residues. The DNA of the CDR3 is TGTGCCAGCAGCCCAGGGGTAGGTTACGAGCAGTACTTC. Its protein product is CASSPGVGYEQYF.

The genes are TRBV6-5 and TRBJ2-1; 9 bases are shared with TRBD2. With 2 bases clipped from V and 5 bases from J, the junction kept 7 bases outside the gene matches. The CDR3 has 16 amino acids. The germline V gene has CDR1 MNHEY and CDR2 SVGAGI. CDR3 loop: CASSYEGGGANNEQFF. CDR3 DNA: TGTGCCAGCAGTTACGAGGGCGGGGGGGCAAACAATGAGCAGTTCTTC.

This clone appeared a single time. V gene TRBV27 combines with J gene TRBJ1-2, with D perhaps matching TRBD1 (6 bases). The CDR3 extends over 18 amino acids. Per germline, CDR1 MNHEY and CDR2 SMNVEV (reference sequence). Trimming left V 2 bases short and J 3 bases short, with 22 bases between. The CDR3 is CASSLKPPRGEVDYGYTF. The CDR3, as DNA: TGTGCCAGCAGTTTAAAACCCCCCAGGGGCGAAGTCGACTATGGCTACACCTTC.

The gene calls are TRBV28 and TRBJ2-3, with D uncertain. Deletions cut 6 bases from V and 5 bases from J, with 15 bases between. This CDR3 is built from 14 residues. Germline assignment: CDR1 MDHEN and CDR2 SYDVKM. The CDR3 loop is CASSPLPSLDTQYF. The DNA for the CDR3 is TGTGCCAGCAGCCCCCTACCATCCCTAGATACGCAGTATTTT.

This chain uses TRBV27 with TRBJ1-1, with a possible D match to TRBD1 (5 bases). V shed 8 bases and J shed 8 bases, with 15 bases lying between them. Germline V gene sequence: CDR1 MNHEY, CDR2 SMNVEV (reference sequence). The CDR3 extends over 12 amino acids. CDR3 sequence (DNA): TGTGCCAGCGGAAGACAGAAGGCAGAAGCTTTCTTT. Amino acid sequence: CASGRQKAEAFF.